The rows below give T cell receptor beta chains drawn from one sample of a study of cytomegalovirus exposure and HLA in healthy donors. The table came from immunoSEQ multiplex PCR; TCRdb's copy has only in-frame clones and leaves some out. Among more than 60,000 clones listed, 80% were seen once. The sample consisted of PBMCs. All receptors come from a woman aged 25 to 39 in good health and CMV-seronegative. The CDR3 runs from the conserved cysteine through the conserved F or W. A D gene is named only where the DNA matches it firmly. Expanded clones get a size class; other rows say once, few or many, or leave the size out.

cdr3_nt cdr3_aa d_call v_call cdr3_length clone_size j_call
TGTGCCAGCAGCTTACCAGGGCCCTCCGAGCAGTACTTC CASSLPGPSEQYF NA TRBV7-6 13 once TRBJ2-7
TGTGCCAGCAGCTTAGCGGGACAAGGGTACAATGAGCAGTTCTTC CASSLAGQGYNEQFF NA TRBV7-6 15 NA TRBJ2-1
TGTGCCAGCAGTGTGGAGGCTAGCTCTGGGGCCAACGTCCTGACTTTC CASSVEASSGANVLTF NA TRBV6-4 16 few TRBJ2-6
TGCAGCGTCCCCGGGAGTGAGGCTGACGAGCAGTACTTC CSVPGSEADEQYF NA TRBV29-1 13 NA TRBJ2-7
TGTGCCTGGAGAGCAAAGGGGGCGAACACTGAAGCTTTCTTT CAWRAKGANTEAFF TRBD1 TRBV30 14 few TRBJ1-1
TGTGCCAGCAGTGAAAGGTGGGGCCCATCGACCAAAAACATTCAGTACTTC CASSERWGPSTKNIQYF NA TRBV2 17 NA TRBJ2-4
TGTGCCATCAGTCATAGCACCGGGGAGCTGTTTTTT CAISHSTGELFF NA TRBV10-3 12 few TRBJ2-2
TGTGCCAGCAGTACCATGCAGGGCGGCTATGGCTACACCTTC CASSTMQGGYGYTF NA TRBV28 14 once TRBJ1-2
TGTGCCAGCACCCGAGGCGGGGAGGGCAATCAGCCCCAGCATTTT CASTRGGEGNQPQHF NA TRBV5-4 15 once TRBJ1-5
TGTGCCAGCAGTGAAGCGCCGACAGGGGGCGCGGAAGATACGCAGTATTTT CASSEAPTGGAEDTQYF TRBD1 TRBV2 17 NA TRBJ2-3
TGCAGCGTTGGGGCAGGGGGCCCTAATGACTATGGCTACACCTTC CSVGAGGPNDYGYTF TRBD1 TRBV29-1 15 NA TRBJ1-2
TGTGCCAGCAGCTTAACCAGGACAGGGGAAAAGGACACCTTC CASSLTRTGEKDTF TRBD1 TRBV7-9 14 few TRBJ1-2
TGCAGCGTTCCTAGCGGGAGGGTTCGGTGCGAACAGTTCTTC CSVPSGRVRCEQFF TRBD2 TRBV29-1 14 once TRBJ2-1
TGTGCCAGCAGTAATTACGAGCAGTACTTC CASSNYEQYF NA TRBV7-8 10 once TRBJ2-7
TGTGCCAGCAGTGAGACTATAGCGGGAGCGAGCTCCTACAATGAGCAGTTCTTC CASSETIAGASSYNEQFF TRBD2 TRBV6-1 18 NA TRBJ2-1
TGTGCCAGCAGGACGGGGGGGGAGCAGTACTTC CASRTGGEQYF TRBD2 TRBV6-5 11 few TRBJ2-7
TGTGCCAGCAGCTTGGGTCCGCTAGCCTACGAGCAGTACTTC CASSLGPLAYEQYF NA TRBV5-6 14 once TRBJ2-7
TGCGCCAGCAGCCTCCGCTCGACAGGGGGGTCTGATGGCTACACCTTC CASSLRSTGGSDGYTF TRBD1 TRBV4-1 16 NA TRBJ1-2
TGTGCCAGCAGCTTAGGGCTAGCCGGCAATGAGCAGTTCTTC CASSLGLAGNEQFF NA TRBV7-8 14 NA TRBJ2-1
TGTGCCACGAGGGAGCGGGACAAAAATGAGCAGTTCTTC CATRERDKNEQFF NA TRBV15 13 NA TRBJ2-1
TGTGCCAGCACCAGGACAGGGAGGAACACTGAAGCTTTCTTT CASTRTGRNTEAFF TRBD1 TRBV5-6 14 NA TRBJ1-1
TGCGCCAGCAGTGAGTCGGGGGAGGATCAGCCCCAGCATTTT CASSESGEDQPQHF NA TRBV10-2 14 NA TRBJ1-5
TGTGCCAGTAGCCTGCACAGGGATACGGTTGAAGCTTTCTTT CASSLHRDTVEAFF NA TRBV7-9 14 NA TRBJ1-1
TGTGCCAGCAGCCTACAGGGGGGCCGGACTGAAGCTTTCTTT CASSLQGGRTEAFF TRBD1 TRBV6-6 14 NA TRBJ1-1
TGTGCCAGTGTTGGGACAGGGTTCTCTGGCTACACCTTC CASVGTGFSGYTF TRBD1 TRBV19 13 NA TRBJ1-2
TGTGCCAGCAGCGTAGCTCCACAGTCCGCTTTCGGCTACACCTTC CASSVAPQSAFGYTF NA TRBV9 15 NA TRBJ1-2
TGTGCCAGCCCCCGGGACAGGACCTACGAGCAGTACTTC CASPRDRTYEQYF TRBD1 TRBV6-4 13 NA TRBJ2-7
TGTGCCTGGAGCCGAGGGAGCACTGAAGCTTTCTTT CAWSRGSTEAFF NA TRBV30 12 NA TRBJ1-1
TGTGCCAGCAGCTTAGGGGGCGGTGAAGCTTTCTTT CASSLGGGEAFF NA TRBV7-6 12 NA TRBJ1-1
TGTGCCAGCAGTGAAAGGAGACGAGGAACTAACTATGGCTACACCTTC CASSERRRGTNYGYTF NA TRBV2 16 NA TRBJ1-2
TGTGCCTGGAGTCGAGACACGGCCGGTGAAAAACTGTTTTTT CAWSRDTAGEKLFF NA TRBV30 14 NA TRBJ1-4
TGTGCCAGCCACACTCCGGGACTAGCCGTGGGGGAGCTGTTTTTT CASHTPGLAVGELFF TRBD2 TRBV5-4 15 NA TRBJ2-2
TGTGCCAGCAGCCGTGTAGGGGGCGCTTTTGAGGCGGAATACGAGCAGTACTTC CASSRVGGAFEAEYEQYF TRBD1 TRBV13 18 once TRBJ2-7
TGTGCCAGCAAGAAGGGGGCGCGGACTGAAGCTTTCTTT CASKKGARTEAFF TRBD1 TRBV6-5 13 once TRBJ1-1
TGTGCCAGCAGCGTAGGAGATTATGGCTACACCTTC CASSVGDYGYTF NA TRBV9 12 once TRBJ1-2
TGCGCCAGCAGCTTGGCCCCGGGAAACTACGAGCAGTACTTC CASSLAPGNYEQYF NA TRBV5-1 14 NA TRBJ2-7
TGTGCCAGCAGTGTAGGCAGGAACTATGGCTACACCTTC CASSVGRNYGYTF NA TRBV2 13 NA TRBJ1-2
TGTGCCAGCAGCCCCAGTAGCCACGAGCAGTACTTC CASSPSSHEQYF NA TRBV7-9 12 NA TRBJ2-7
TGTGCCAGCCGCAGGGGTCCCGATCAGCCCCAGCATTTT CASRRGPDQPQHF NA TRBV27 13 NA TRBJ1-5
TGCGCCAGCAGCTGGGGGGACAGGGATGGAGAGCAGTACTTC CASSWGDRDGEQYF TRBD1 TRBV5-1 14 NA TRBJ2-7
TGTGCCAGCTCACCGACAGGGACCCCTTACAATGAGCAGTTCTTC CASSPTGTPYNEQFF TRBD1 TRBV18 15 NA TRBJ2-1
TGTGCCAGCAGTAGGACACTCAGCACAGATACGCAGTATTTT CASSRTLSTDTQYF NA TRBV2 14 NA TRBJ2-3
TGTGCCAGTAGACCATCGGGACAGGCTTCACCCCTCCACTTT CASRPSGQASPLHF TRBD1 TRBV19 14 NA TRBJ1-6
TGCGCCAGCAGCCAACCGTCCCGCGGAACTAATGAAAAACTGTTTTTT CASSQPSRGTNEKLFF NA TRBV4-1 16 once TRBJ1-4
TGCGCCAGCTCCTCGACTAGCGGGAGAAACACAGATACGCAGTATTTT CASSSTSGRNTDTQYF TRBD2 TRBV4-1 16 NA TRBJ2-3
TGTGCCAGCAGTGTGAGACAGGGCGCTGAAGCTTTCTTT CASSVRQGAEAFF TRBD1 TRBV6-1 13 NA TRBJ1-1
TGTGCCAGCAGCCCAGCGGGGGGAGCCACAGAGACCCAGTACTTC CASSPAGGATETQYF TRBD2 TRBV7-9 15 NA TRBJ2-5
TGTGCCAGCAGCCTCGGTTCACCCCTCCACTTT CASSLGSPLHF NA TRBV7-8 11 NA TRBJ1-6
TGTGCCAGCAGTGAAAGGTCTACAGGGTTGACTGAAGCTTTCTTT CASSERSTGLTEAFF NA TRBV2 15 NA TRBJ1-1
TGTGCCAGCAGCCGTAACAACCCAGGGATCTATAATTCACCCCTCCACTTT CASSRNNPGIYNSPLHF NA TRBV7-2 17 once TRBJ1-6
TGTGCCAGCAGTAGGACTAGCGGGAGCGCAGATACGCAGTATTTT CASSRTSGSADTQYF TRBD2 TRBV2 15 NA TRBJ2-3
TGTGCCAGCAGTAAAAGGGGGCGAGCTAACTATGGCTACACCTTC CASSKRGRANYGYTF TRBD1 TRBV28 15 once TRBJ1-2
TGCGCCAGCAGCGAAGGGACAGCCGCTAACTATGGCTACACCTTC CASSEGTAANYGYTF TRBD1 TRBV4-3 15 NA TRBJ1-2
TGTGCCAGCAGCGGAGGGGGGACAGGGGGGACTGAAGCTTTCTTT CASSGGGTGGTEAFF TRBD1 TRBV9 15 few TRBJ1-1
TGTGCCAGCAGCTTAGCTTTTGGGAGAAACTACGAGCAGTACTTC CASSLAFGRNYEQYF NA TRBV7-2 15 NA TRBJ2-7